This T cell receptor beta chain came from a study of cytomegalovirus exposure and HLA in healthy donors. The study ran its PCR with 60 Vbeta and 13 Jbeta primers. Under the authors' procedure: As a later analysis found, there were 80 million or so unique TCR beta chains, of which around 10 million were shared. Clones were sequenced by immunoSEQ multiplex PCR, and TCRdb holds only the in-frame ones, with some missing. That table supplies the V and J calls and clone size; D and trimming were determined from the DNA. This sample has fewer than 80,000 clones, with about 65% found just once. Study conclusions and caveats: In a later analysis, TCR beta V- and J-gene trimming was associated with a missense DCLRE1C variant. A later analysis reported that several of the most significant clusters appeared to be linked to common viral pathogens, among them Epstein-Barr virus.

A note on this clone: Its cognate antigen is unknown.

This receptor was identified in a man aged 45-65 years in good health and CMV-seropositive. Input material: PBMCs.

CDR3 amino acids: CASSLRLAENTGELFF. As DNA, the CDR3 is TGTGCCAGCAGCTTACGACTAGCGGAAAACACCGGGGAGCTGTTTTTT. The chain recombines TRBV7-3 with TRBJ2-2; 9 nucleotides align to TRBD2. Germline V CDR1 and CDR2: SGHTA, FQGTGA. The CDR3 is 16 residues long. With 2 bases clipped from V and 2 bases from J, the junction kept 3 bases outside the gene matches.